The TCR beta chain under discussion was sequenced for a study of blood T cell repertoires in COVID-19 (dated by TCRdb to about 2020). Regarding the complete study: The collaborator samples originated in the United States, Italy and Spain and spanned the acute and convalescent phases of COVID-19. The prospective study material was composed of cDNA or gDNA derived from T cells, B-cell-depleted T cells, or PBMCs. The dataset comprised deeply sampled blood TCRbeta repertoires from subjects exposed to, actively infected with, or recovered from COVID-19. A freely available public database, intended as a resource for researchers studying the immune response to SARS-CoV-2, is where the repertoires were released. The samples were drawn from two sources: the first 160 participants of the ongoing ImmuneRACE study, and fewer than 1,500 subjects contributed by 6 global collaborators. Sample metadata almost always included a de-identified subject ID, COVID-19 status, age in years and sex. Where available, HLA class I and class II types were obtained from metadata supplied by the sample provider rather than from assay-based typing.

The immunoSEQ Assay, a bias-controlled multiplex PCR, was used to amplify TCRbeta CDR3 regions from genomic DNA. On the study's bioinformatics: Nucleated cell counts per sample were estimated from amplification of reference gene primers within the assay. To quantify the absolute abundance of each unique TCRbeta CDR3 rearrangement, sequence reads were collapsed and filtered. For each sample, productive Simpson clonality was calculated by taking the square root of Simpson's diversity index across productive rearrangements. Not all clones reach the TCRdb copy of this immuneACCESS table, which keeps in-frame sequences only. Checked studies attribute under half of the gap to unresolved V genes and leave the rest unexplained. V and J calls plus clone size are reproduced from that table; the DNA served to infer D and trimming. This sample gives 150,000 to 200,000 clones in total; about 86% of them show up just once. The biggest ten clones account for over 7.5% of the sample.

General study outcomes and caveats: The quantity of clinical and demographic metadata differed by source and by participant and was supplied without curation.

The trim is 10 bases for V and 0 bases for J, with a gap of 17 bases between the germline ends. The CDR3 contains 15 residues, cysteine and phenylalanine counted. Of the read, only the CDR3 DNA is kept; its 45 bases are in frame from base 1. CDR1 and CDR2 are read off the germline V gene as KGHSH and LQKENI. Whole blood was collected in K2EDTA tubes by collaborating institutions according to the institutions' own protocols. For TCRbeta analysis, collaborators shipped samples as frozen whole blood, isolated PBMCs, or DNA extracted from either of those sample types. Remarks on this clone: What this receptor recognizes is not known. The input lacks base qualities; no much larger clone sits a single base away.

The V gene is TRBV18 and the J gene is TRBJ2-3; the best D guess is TRBD2, with 5 bases matching. Sequencing was done on a sample of peripheral blood. This TCR derives from a man aged 45-65 years with active or convalescent COVID-19. DNA sequence: TGTGCCAACCCCAAACTAGGAAGAAGCACAGATACGCAGTATTTT. Its protein reads: CANPKLGRSTDTQYF.